One T cell receptor (beta chain) is described in this entry. Clones were read by immunoSEQ multiplex PCR, and TCRdb kept only the in-frame ones, dropping some. The table shows roughly 13,000 clones, with approximately 95% occurring only once. This record comes from a study of T cell changes during pregnancy in multiple sclerosis. After removal of 2 bases from V and 1 base from J, the junction contained 7 bases not matched to a gene. Germline V lookup: CDR1 SGHTA, CDR2 FQGNSA. CDR3 length: 16 residues. Sequenced material: peripheral blood, taken in the second trimester of pregnancy. The rearrangement joins TRBV7-2 to TRBJ2-5; 7 bases map to TRBD1. The receptor was isolated from a female donor in good health, enrolled as a control in a pregnancy study. The CDR3 DNA is TGTGCCAGCAGCTTAATCCCGGGACAGCGCCAAGAGACCCAGTACTTC. Encoded protein: CASSLIPGQRQETQYF.